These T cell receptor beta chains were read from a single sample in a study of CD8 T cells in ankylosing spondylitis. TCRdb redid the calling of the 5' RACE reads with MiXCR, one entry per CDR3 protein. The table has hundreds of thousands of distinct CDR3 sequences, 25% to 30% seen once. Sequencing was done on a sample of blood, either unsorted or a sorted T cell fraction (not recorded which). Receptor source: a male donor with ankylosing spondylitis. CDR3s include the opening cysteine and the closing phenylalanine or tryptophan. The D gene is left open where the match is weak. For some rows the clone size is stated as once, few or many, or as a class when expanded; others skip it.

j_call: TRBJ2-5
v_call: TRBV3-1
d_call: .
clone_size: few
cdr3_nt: TGTGCCAGCAGCCGGACCCTCCGAACTCAAGAGACCCAGTACTTC
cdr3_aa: CASSRTLRTQETQYF

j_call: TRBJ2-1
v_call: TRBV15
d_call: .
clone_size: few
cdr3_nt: TGTGCCACCAGCAGAGCCCGGGATGAGCAGTTCTTC
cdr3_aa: CATSRARDEQFF

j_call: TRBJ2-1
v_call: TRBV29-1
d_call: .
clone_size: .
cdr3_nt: TGCAGCGTTGAGGGGCCGGTTGGGGATGAGCAGTTCTTC
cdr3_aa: CSVEGPVGDEQFF

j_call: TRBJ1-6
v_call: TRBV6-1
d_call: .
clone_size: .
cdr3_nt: TGTGCCAGCAGGAGGAGTTCACCCCTCCACTTT
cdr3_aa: CASRRSSPLHF

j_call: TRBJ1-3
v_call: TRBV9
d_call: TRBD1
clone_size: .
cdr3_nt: TGTGCCAGCAGCGTAGATGAGGGGGCGGGAAACACCATATATTTT
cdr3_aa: CASSVDEGAGNTIYF

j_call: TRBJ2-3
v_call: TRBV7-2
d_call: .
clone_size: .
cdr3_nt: TGTGCCAGCAGCCGATTTCAACGCCCGACAGATACGCAGTATTTT
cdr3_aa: CASSRFQRPTDTQYF

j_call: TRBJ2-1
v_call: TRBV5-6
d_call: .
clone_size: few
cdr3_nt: TGTGCCAGCAGAGCGAGAGGGGGGGCATCCTACAATGAGCAGTTCTTC
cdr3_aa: CASRARGGASYNEQFF

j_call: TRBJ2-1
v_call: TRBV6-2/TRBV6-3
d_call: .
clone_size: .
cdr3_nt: TGTGCCAGCAGCCGGGACTGGAGCTCCTACAATGAGCAGTTCTTC
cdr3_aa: CASSRDWSSYNEQFF

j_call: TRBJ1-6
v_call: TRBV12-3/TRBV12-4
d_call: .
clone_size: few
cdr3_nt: TGTGCCAGCAGTTTTAATGGTGAGCGATCACCCCTCCACTTT
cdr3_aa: CASSFNGERSPLHF

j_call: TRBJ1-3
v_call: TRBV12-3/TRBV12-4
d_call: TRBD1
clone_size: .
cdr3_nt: TGTGCCAGCAGTTTGGGGGACAGCGCGGGAAACACCATATATTTT
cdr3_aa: CASSLGDSAGNTIYF

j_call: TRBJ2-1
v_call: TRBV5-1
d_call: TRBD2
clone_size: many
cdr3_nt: TGCGCCAGCAGCTCCACTAGCGGGAGGCGATACAATGAGCAGTTCTTC
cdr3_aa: CASSSTSGRRYNEQFF

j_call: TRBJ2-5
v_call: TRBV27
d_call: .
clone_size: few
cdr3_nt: TGTGCCAGCAGCCGGCAAGTAGGGATGCAAGAGACCCAGTACTTC
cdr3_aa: CASSRQVGMQETQYF

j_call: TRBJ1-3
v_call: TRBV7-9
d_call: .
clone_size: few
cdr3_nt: TGTGCCAGCAGCCGGGACGGCAACTCTGGAAACACCATATATTTT
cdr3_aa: CASSRDGNSGNTIYF

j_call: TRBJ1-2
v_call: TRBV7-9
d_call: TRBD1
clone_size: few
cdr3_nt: TGTGCCAGCAGCAGAGAGACAGGGGACAACTATGGCTACACCTTC
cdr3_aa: CASSRETGDNYGYTF

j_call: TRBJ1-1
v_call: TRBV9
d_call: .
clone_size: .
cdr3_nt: TGTGCCAGCAGCCCTAACGCCTGGGGCACTGAAGCTTTCTTT
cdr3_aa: CASSPNAWGTEAFF

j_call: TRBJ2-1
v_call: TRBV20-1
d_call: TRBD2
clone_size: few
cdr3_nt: TGCAGTGCTAGACAGGGGGGGACTAGCGCCGGGTCCTACAATGAGCAGTTCTTC
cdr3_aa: CSARQGGTSAGSYNEQFF

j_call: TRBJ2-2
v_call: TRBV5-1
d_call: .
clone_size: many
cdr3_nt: TGCGCCAGCAGCTTGGTAGGACCCGGGGAGCTGTTTTTT
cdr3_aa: CASSLVGPGELFF

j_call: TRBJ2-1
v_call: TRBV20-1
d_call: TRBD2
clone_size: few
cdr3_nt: TGCAGCGGCAAGGCGGGAGGTTCCTACAATGAGCAGTTCTTC
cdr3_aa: CSGKAGGSYNEQFF

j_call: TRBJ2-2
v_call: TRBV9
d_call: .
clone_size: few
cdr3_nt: TGTGCCAGCAGTTCGGGACCGCTCGCCGGGGAGCTGTTTTTT
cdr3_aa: CASSSGPLAGELFF

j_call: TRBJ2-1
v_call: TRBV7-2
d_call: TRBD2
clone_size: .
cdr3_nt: TGTGCCAGCAGCACTTTAGCGGGAGAGGTCGATGAGCAGTTCTTC
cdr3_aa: CASSTLAGEVDEQFF

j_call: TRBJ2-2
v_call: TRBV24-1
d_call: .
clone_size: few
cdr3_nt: TGTGCCACCAGTGATTTGCGCACGTTGAACACCGGGGAGCTGTTTTTT
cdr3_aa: CATSDLRTLNTGELFF

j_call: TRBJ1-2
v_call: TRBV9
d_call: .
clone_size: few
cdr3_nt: TGTGCCAGCAGCGTAGGTTCTGGGATATATAACTATGGCTACACCTTC
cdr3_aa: CASSVGSGIYNYGYTF

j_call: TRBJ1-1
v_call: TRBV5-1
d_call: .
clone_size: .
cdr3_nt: TGCGCCAGCAGCGCCGGTTTGGGGTCTGAAGCTTTCTTT
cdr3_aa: CASSAGLGSEAFF

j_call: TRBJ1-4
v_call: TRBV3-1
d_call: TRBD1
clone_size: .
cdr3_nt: TGTGCCAGCAGCCCTTTGACAGGGGGCGTTGAAAAACTGTTTTTT
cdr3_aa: CASSPLTGGVEKLFF

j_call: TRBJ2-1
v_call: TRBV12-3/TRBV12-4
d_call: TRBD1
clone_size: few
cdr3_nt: TGTGCCAGCAGATCAGTGGGGACAGGGGCTTCTGAGCAGTTCTTC
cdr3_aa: CASRSVGTGASEQFF

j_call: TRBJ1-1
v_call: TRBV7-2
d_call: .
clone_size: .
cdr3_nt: TGTGCCAGCAGGGAGTGGGGGGCTGAAGCTTTCTTT
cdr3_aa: CASREWGAEAFF

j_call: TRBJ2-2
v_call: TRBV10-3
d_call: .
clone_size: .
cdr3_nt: TGTGCCATCACCTCCGGACATCACACCGGGGAGCTGTTTTTT
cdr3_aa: CAITSGHHTGELFF

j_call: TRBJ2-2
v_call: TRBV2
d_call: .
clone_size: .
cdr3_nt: TGTGCCAGTGGGGGGATGGCTGTCGCGAACACCGGGGAGCTGTTTTTT
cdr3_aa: CASGGMAVANTGELFF

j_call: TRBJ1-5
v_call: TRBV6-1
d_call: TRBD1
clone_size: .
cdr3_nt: TGTGCCAGCAGACCCGGGACAGCGAGCAATCAGCCCCAGCATTTT
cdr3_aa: CASRPGTASNQPQHF

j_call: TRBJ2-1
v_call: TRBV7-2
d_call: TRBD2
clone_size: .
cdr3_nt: TGTGCCAGCAGTCCTCGACTAGCGGGAGGGCGTCACAATGAGCAGTTCTTC
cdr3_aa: CASSPRLAGGRHNEQFF

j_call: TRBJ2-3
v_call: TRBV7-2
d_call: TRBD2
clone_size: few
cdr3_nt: TGTGCCAGCAGCTCGACTAGCGGCTTGCCAGATACGCAGTATTTT
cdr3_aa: CASSSTSGLPDTQYF

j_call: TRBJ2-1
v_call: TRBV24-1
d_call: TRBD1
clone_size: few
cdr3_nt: TGTGCCAAAAGGGGACAGGCTAGAAATGAGCAGTTCTTC
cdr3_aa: CAKRGQARNEQFF

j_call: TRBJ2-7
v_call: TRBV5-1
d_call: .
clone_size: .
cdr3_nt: TGCGCCAGCAGCTTGGGCTCGCAATCCTACGAGCAGTACTTC
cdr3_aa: CASSLGSQSYEQYF

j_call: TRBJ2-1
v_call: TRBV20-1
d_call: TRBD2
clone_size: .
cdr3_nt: TGCAGTGCTAGTGGTAGCGGGAGTCCTAGGTTTGAGCAGTTCTTC
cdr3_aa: CSASGSGSPRFEQFF

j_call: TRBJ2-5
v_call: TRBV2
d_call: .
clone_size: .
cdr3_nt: TGTGCCAGCAGTTGGGGGAGTGGCGGTTTGGAGACCCAGTACTTC
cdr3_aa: CASSWGSGGLETQYF

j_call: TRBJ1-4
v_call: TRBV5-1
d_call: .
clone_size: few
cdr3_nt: TGCGCCAGCAGCTTGCAGGGGAGAGAAGAAAAACTGTTTTTT
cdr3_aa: CASSLQGREEKLFF

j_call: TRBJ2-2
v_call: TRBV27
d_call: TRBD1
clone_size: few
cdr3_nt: TGTGCCAGCAGACGGACAGGGGGCACCGGGGAGCTGTTTTTT
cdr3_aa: CASRRTGGTGELFF

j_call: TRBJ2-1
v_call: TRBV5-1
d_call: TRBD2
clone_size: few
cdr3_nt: TGCGCCAGCAGCCAATCCGGGACTAGCATCGAGCAGTTCTTC
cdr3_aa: CASSQSGTSIEQFF

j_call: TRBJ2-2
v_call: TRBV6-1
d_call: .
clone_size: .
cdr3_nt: TGTGCCAGCAGTGGGGGCGAGGCAATTAACACCGGGGAGCTGTTTTTT
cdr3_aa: CASSGGEAINTGELFF

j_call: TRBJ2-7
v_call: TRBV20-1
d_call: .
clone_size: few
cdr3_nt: TGCAGTGCTAAAGGGGTAGCAGAGACCTACGAGCAGTACTTC
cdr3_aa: CSAKGVAETYEQYF

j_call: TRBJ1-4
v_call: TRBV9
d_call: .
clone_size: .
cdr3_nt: TGTGCCAGCAGCGCCCTCGGGGGGAGTTATGAAAAACTGTTTTTT
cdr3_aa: CASSALGGSYEKLFF

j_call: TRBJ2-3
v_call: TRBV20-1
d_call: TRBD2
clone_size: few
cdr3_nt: TGCAGTGCTGGCGGGTGGGGAGCGGGAGTATATGAGCAGTATTTT
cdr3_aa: CSAGGWGAGVYEQYF

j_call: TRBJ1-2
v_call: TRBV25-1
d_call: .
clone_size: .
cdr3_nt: TGTGCCAGCAGTGAGGATGCCACAGGGCACTATGGCTACACCTTC
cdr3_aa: CASSEDATGHYGYTF

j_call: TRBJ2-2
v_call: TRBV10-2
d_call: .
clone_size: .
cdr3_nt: TGCGCCAGCAACCCCCTCGGGGGCATTACCGGGGAGCTGTTTTTT
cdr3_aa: CASNPLGGITGELFF

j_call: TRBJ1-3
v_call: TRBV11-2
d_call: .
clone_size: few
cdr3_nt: TGTGCCAGCAGCCCCGATCGGCAGGGGCAAGGAAACACCATATATTTT
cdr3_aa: CASSPDRQGQGNTIYF

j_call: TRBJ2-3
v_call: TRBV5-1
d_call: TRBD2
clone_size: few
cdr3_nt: TGCGCCAGCAGCTTGGTAGTAGCGGGAGGGCCGAGCACAGATACGCAGTATTTT
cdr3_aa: CASSLVVAGGPSTDTQYF

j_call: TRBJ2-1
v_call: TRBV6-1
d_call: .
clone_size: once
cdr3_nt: TGTGCCAGTTGGTTGGACTCCTACAATGAGCAGTTCTTC
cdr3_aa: CASWLDSYNEQFF

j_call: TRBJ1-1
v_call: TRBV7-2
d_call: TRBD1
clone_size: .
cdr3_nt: TGTGCCAGCAGCTTGGGTCCGGGACAGGGCTACACTGAAGCTTTCTTT
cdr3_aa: CASSLGPGQGYTEAFF

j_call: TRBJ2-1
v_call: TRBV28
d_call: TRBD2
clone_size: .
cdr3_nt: TGTGCCAGCAGTAGGACTAGCGGATTATACAATGAGCAGTTCTTC
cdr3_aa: CASSRTSGLYNEQFF

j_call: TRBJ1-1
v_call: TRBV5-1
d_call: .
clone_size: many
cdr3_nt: TGCGCCAGCAGCTGGGACGGTAAGAACACTGAAGCTTTCTTT
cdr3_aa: CASSWDGKNTEAFF

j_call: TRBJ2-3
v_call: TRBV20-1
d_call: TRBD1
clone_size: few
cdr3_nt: TGCAGTGCTAGAGATCCTCCGGGACAGGGAACAGATACGCAGTATTTT
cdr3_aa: CSARDPPGQGTDTQYF

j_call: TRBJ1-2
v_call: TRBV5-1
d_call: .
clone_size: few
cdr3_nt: TGCGCCAGCAGCTATACCGGGACATCAAGGGGCTACACCTTC
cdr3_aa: CASSYTGTSRGYTF

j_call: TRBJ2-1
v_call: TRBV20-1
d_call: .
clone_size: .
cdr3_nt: TGCAGTGCTAGAAAAACCGGGACCCTTTACAATGAGCAGTTCTTC
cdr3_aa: CSARKTGTLYNEQFF

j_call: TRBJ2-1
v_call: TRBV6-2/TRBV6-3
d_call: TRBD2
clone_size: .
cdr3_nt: TGTGCCAGCAGGAGGGAGTCCGTCCTAGCGGGAGACTATGAGCAGTTCTTC
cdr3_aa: CASRRESVLAGDYEQFF

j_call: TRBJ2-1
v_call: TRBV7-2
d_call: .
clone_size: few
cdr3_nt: TGTGCCAGCAGCCAGGGACTGGGCTTCAATGAGCAGTTCTTC
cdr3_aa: CASSQGLGFNEQFF